This is a list of T cell receptor beta chains from one sample in a study of identifying expanded T cells in peripheral blood. The table came from immunoSEQ multiplex PCR; TCRdb's copy has only in-frame clones and leaves some out. Among 70,000 to 95,000 clones listed, around nine tenths were seen once. Sequencing was carried out using blood. Receptor source: a person between 18 and 69 years old in good health. CDR3s include the opening cysteine and the closing phenylalanine or tryptophan. Each record gives: V gene, D gene, J gene, clone size, CDR3 protein, CDR3 DNA. D genes are given only for firm matches. Rows give clone size only sometimes, using once, few, many, or a class for an expanded clone.

>TRBV2|TRBD1|TRBJ1-2|NA
CASSYDREGYTF
TGTGCCAGCAGTTATGACAGGGAAGGCTACACCTTC
>TRBV28|NA|TRBJ2-7|NA
CASSLKPGPYEQYF
TGTGCCAGCAGTCTTAAACCCGGTCCCTACGAGCAGTACTTC
>TRBV5-4|NA|TRBJ1-1|NA
CASSLVGGAGTEAFF
TGTGCCAGCAGCTTGGTCGGGGGCGCGGGCACTGAAGCTTTCTTT
>TRBV28|TRBD1|TRBJ1-1|NA
CASSSRDRGLTEAFF
TGTGCCAGCAGCTCAAGGGACAGGGGGCTCACTGAAGCTTTCTTT
>TRBV27|TRBD1|TRBJ1-1|NA
CASSFQGAHTEAFF
TGTGCCAGCAGTTTCCAGGGGGCGCACACTGAAGCTTTCTTT
>TRBV15|NA|TRBJ2-5|NA
CATSRVGETQYF
TGTGCCACCAGCAGAGTTGGTGAGACCCAGTACTTC
>TRBV7-3|NA|TRBJ2-1|NA
CASSPDEQFF
TGTGCCAGCAGCCCAGATGAGCAGTTCTTC
>TRBV7-8|NA|TRBJ2-3|NA
CASSFALVRGDTQYF
TGTGCCAGCAGCTTTGCGTTAGTCCGGGGAGATACGCAGTATTTT
>TRBV2|TRBD1|TRBJ2-7|NA
CASSGTGLYEQYF
TGTGCCAGCAGTGGGACAGGACTCTACGAGCAGTACTTC
>TRBV5-6|NA|TRBJ2-3|NA
CASSLARYTQYF
TGTGCCAGCAGCTTGGCGCGATATACGCAGTATTTT
>TRBV4-3|TRBD1|TRBJ2-7|NA
CASSQFVDRGLNEQYF
TGCGCCAGCAGCCAATTTGTGGACAGGGGGCTGAACGAGCAGTACTTC
>TRBV6-6|TRBD2|TRBJ2-7|NA
CASSYPDSGGPYEQYF
TGTGCCAGCAGTTACCCGGATAGCGGGGGCCCCTACGAGCAGTACTTC
>TRBV6-5|NA|TRBJ1-1|NA
CASSYAGVNTEAFF
TGTGCCAGCAGTTACGCAGGAGTGAACACTGAAGCTTTCTTT
>TRBV5-4|NA|TRBJ2-7|NA
CASSFSEGEQYF
TGTGCCAGCAGCTTTTCCGAGGGGGAGCAGTACTTC
>TRBV5-4|NA|TRBJ1-1|NA
CASSFRANTEAFF
TGTGCCAGCAGCTTCAGGGCGAACACTGAAGCTTTCTTT
>TRBV7-2|TRBD1|TRBJ2-3|NA
CASSLSSTGGTDTQYF
TGTGCCAGCAGCTTATCCTCGACAGGGGGCACAGATACGCAGTATTTT
>TRBV6-5|TRBD1|TRBJ1-3|NA
CASTRQGGSGNTIYF
TGTGCCAGCACTCGACAGGGGGGCTCTGGAAACACCATATATTTT
>TRBV28|NA|TRBJ2-7|NA
CASSSALLAYEQYF
TGTGCCAGCAGCTCCGCCCTCTTAGCCTACGAGCAGTACTTC
>TRBV9|TRBD1|TRBJ2-7|once
CASSVGSRTGLREQYF
TGTGCCAGCAGCGTAGGCAGTAGGACAGGCCTACGCGAGCAGTACTTC
>TRBV18|TRBD1|TRBJ1-3|NA
CASSGGQHSGNTIYF
TGTGCCAGCTCGGGGGGACAGCACTCTGGAAACACCATATATTTT
>TRBV27|TRBD1|TRBJ1-2|NA
CASSLGGQRLNYGYTF
TGTGCCAGCAGTTTGGGGGGACAGAGGCTTAACTATGGCTACACCTTC
>TRBV5-6|TRBD2|TRBJ2-5|NA
CASSLMGGEVIETQYF
TGTGCCAGCAGCTTGATGGGAGGGGAAGTTATTGAGACCCAGTACTTC
>TRBV21-1|NA|TRBJ2-7|once
CASSKEWTMRDYEQYF
TGTGCCAGCAGCAAAGAATGGACAATGAGAGACTACGAGCAGTACTTC
>TRBV18|TRBD1|TRBJ2-5|NA
CASRPSGQPQETQYF
TGTGCCAGTCGCCCATCGGGACAGCCCCAAGAGACCCAGTACTTC